This T cell receptor (beta chain) originates from a study of control samples from healthy donors and cancer patients. Generated by immunoSEQ multiplex PCR, the TCRdb table keeps only in-frame clones and is missing some. The sample has 120,000 or so clones, about 90% seen once. There are 10 residues in the CDR3. The germline V and J ends were trimmed by 0 bases and 13 bases, with 6 bases remaining between them. CDR1 is DFQATT, CDR2 SNEGSKA, per germline (reference sequence). The receptor comes from a man between 18 and 35 years old in good health. Sequences were obtained from blood. The gene calls are TRBV20-1 and TRBJ1-4; no clear D gene. The CDR3 spells CSARDVRLFF. CDR3 coding DNA: TGCAGTGCTAGAGATGTCAGACTGTTTTTT.